These 20 T cell receptor beta chains originate from one sample sequenced in a study of post-analysis software for immune sequencing data. Whole-study results and caveats: Higher frequency in patients than in controls was seen for about 5 TRBV segments, with TRBV5-6, TRBV5-1 and TRBV20-1 among them.

Unique molecular identifiers featured in each of the TCR beta cDNA libraries. One entry per CDR3 protein, called by TCRdb with MiXCR from the PCR reads. The sample includes roughly 670,000 distinct CDR3 sequences, approximately 60% of them seen just once. Their antigens remain unidentified. The sequencing sample was made of blood. These receptor sequences come from a girl aged 2-10 years with multiple sclerosis.

This clonotype was detected only a few times. The chain couples TRBV12-3 or TRBV12-4 to TRBJ2-4; D unresolved. V was trimmed by 4 bases and J by 10 bases, leaving 11 bases between them. The CDR3 totals 12 residues. Here the CDR3 reads CASSYPDNIQYF. The CDR3 nucleotides read TGTGCCAGCAGTTATCCAGACAATATTCAGTACTTC.

This chain uses TRBV10-1 with TRBJ1-1; weak D call: TRBD1 (5 bases). The CDR3 has 15 amino acids. Germline CDR1 WNHNN, CDR2 SYGVQD (reference sequence). The V and J ends lost 0 bases and 5 bases respectively, with 13 bases between them. The CDR3 DNA sequence: TGCGCCAGCAGTGAGTCGGGCACCCGGGGGACTGAAGCTTTCTTT. Its translation: CASSESGTRGTEAFF.

The V gene is TRBV5-1, the J gene TRBJ1-4; no firm D call. Trimming took 6 bases from V and 0 from J, leaving 12 bases between them. The CDR3 is made up of 15 amino acids. Germline CDR1 and CDR2: SGHRS and YFSETQ. CDR3 nucleotide sequence: TGCGCCAGCACCCCGGCGTTCGCAACTAATGAAAAACTGTTTTTT. Translated: CASTPAFATNEKLFF.

This sequence joins TRBV29-1 and TRBJ2-1, with a tentative D call TRBD2 (5 bases). The CDR3 has 15 amino acids. Germline CDR1 is SQVTM and CDR2 is ANQGSEA. Trimming removed 4 bases from V and 9 bases from J, with 22 bases in between. CDR3 region: CSVAGLWGDAGEQFF. The CDR3 DNA reads TGCAGCGTTGCGGGTCTGTGGGGTGATGCGGGTGAGCAGTTCTTC.

The chain couples TRBV28 to TRBJ2-1, with TRBD2 as a possible D gene (6 bases). The CDR3 runs 15 residues. Per germline, CDR1 MDHEN and CDR2 SYDVKM. Trimming pared 6 bases from V and 7 bases from J, leaving 19 bases between. This chain's CDR3 is CASRPGSLGGNEQFF. CDR3 nucleotide sequence: TGTGCCAGCAGGCCCGGGAGTCTAGGAGGGAATGAGCAGTTCTTC.

The rearrangement joins TRBV2 to TRBJ1-2, with unresolved D. CDR1 SNHLY and CDR2 FYNNEI come from the germline V gene. CDR3 length: 16 residues. V lost 0 bases, J lost 3 bases, and 14 bases lay in between. The CDR3 DNA is TGTGCCAGCAGTGAAGCGCCCGTAACGGTTGACTATGGCTACACCTTC. Protein product: CASSEAPVTVDYGYTF.

There are a few counts of this clonotype. The V and J genes are TRBV5-6 and TRBJ2-3, with D hard to call. The CDR3 is 13 residues long. With 5 bases removed from V and 1 base from J, the gap between germline ends came to 8 bases. CDR1 SGHDT and CDR2 YYEEEE come from the germline V gene. In nucleotides, the CDR3 is TGTGCCAGCAGTCCTCGACGCACAGATACGCAGTATTTT. Translation: CASSPRRTDTQYF.

The V gene is TRBV29-1, the J gene TRBJ2-7, with TRBD2 matching 11 bases. The CDR3 extends over 14 amino acids. V lost 5 bases and J lost 2; bases outside the gene matches: 5. In germline, CDR1 is SQVTM, CDR2 ANQGSEA. In nucleotides, the CDR3 is TGCAGCGTTACCGGGACTAGCGGAGCCTACGAGCAGTACTTC. It encodes CSVTGTSGAYEQYF.

The gene calls are TRBV2 and TRBJ2-5; weak D call: TRBD2 (6 bases). Germline V gene lookup returns CDR1 SNHLY and CDR2 FYNNEI. With 3 bases removed from V and 2 bases from J, the gap between germline ends came to 13 bases. This CDR3 has 15 residues. The CDR3 region is CASSEVGLGQETQYF. As DNA, the CDR3 is TGTGCCAGCAGTGAGGTGGGACTGGGACAAGAGACCCAGTACTTC.

The chain is built from TRBV4-2 and TRBJ2-1; D ambiguous. The end of the DNA fits TRBJ2-7 better, so the J call may be wrong. CDR1 LGHNA and CDR2 YNFKEQ come from the germline V gene. The CDR3 consists of 16 residues. CDR3 sequence reads: CASSHVGGNLNNEQYF. As DNA, the CDR3 is TGTGCCAGCAGCCATGTTGGTGGCAATCTAAACAATGAGCAGTACTTC.

The chain has TRBV29-1 and TRBJ1-2; D may be TRBD1 (5 bases). CDR1 SQVTM and CDR2 ANQGSEA come from the germline V gene. Between the trimmed V and J ends, which lost 3 bases and 8 bases, there was a span of 13 bases. The CDR3 length is 12 residues. This CDR3 reads CSVDRAGNGYTF. The CDR3 DNA reads as TGCAGCGTTGACAGGGCAGGGAACGGCTACACCTTC.

The V call is TRBV15, the J call TRBJ2-5; the match to TRBD2 covers 9 bases. The ends lost 0 bases at V and 4 bases at J; junction bases unmatched: 3. The length of the CDR3 is 15 residues. Germline-derived CDR1 and CDR2 are LNHNV and YYDKDF (reference sequence). CDR3 coding DNA: TGTGCCACCAGCAGAGATCGAGCGGGGGGAGAGACCCAGTACTTC. Translated, it gives CATSRDRAGGETQYF.

This clonotype has just one count. The chain joins TRBV6-1 to TRBJ2-7; D unclear. Germline CDR1 is MNHNS and CDR2 is SASEGT. CDR3 size: 14 residues. V lost 6 bases to trimming and J lost 1 base, with 13 bases between them. CDR3 bases: TGTGCCAGCAGGAAGACGGCCACATCCTACGAGCAGTACTTC. Protein product: CASRKTATSYEQYF.

The V call is TRBV12-3 or TRBV12-4, the J call TRBJ2-5; D is perhaps TRBD2 (5 bases). Trimming pared 4 bases from V and 11 bases from J, leaving 14 bases between. CDR3 length equals 12 residues. This CDR3 is CASSSGVWEQYF. Written as DNA, the CDR3 is TGTGCCAGCAGTTCGGGTGTGTGGGAGCAGTACTTC.

V is TRBV27 and J is TRBJ2-5; D gene unclear. The CDR3 extends over 13 amino acids. The V gene's germline CDR1 is MNHEY and CDR2 SMNVEV (reference sequence). The ends were cut back, 6 bases at V and 11 bases at J, with 19 bases in the middle. The CDR3 loop reads CASSHGSANEQYF. The CDR3 DNA reads as TGTGCCAGCAGCCATGGCTCTGCCAATGAGCAGTACTTC.

The chain couples TRBV11-2 to TRBJ1-2; D is unclear. The V end was cut by 0 bases, the J end by 1 base, with 12 bases between. Germline CDR1 and CDR2: SGHAT and FQNNGV. This CDR3 spans 16 amino acids. The CDR3 nucleotides are TGTGCCAGCAGCTTAGATCGTGCATATCTTAACTATGGCTACACCTTC. This gives the protein CASSLDRAYLNYGYTF.

The J gene is TRBJ2-5, the V gene TRBV7-6; possibly TRBD1 for D (6 bases). There are 14 residues in the CDR3. Germline V gene data show CDR1 as SGHVS and CDR2 as FNYEAQ. V lost 1 base and J lost 2, with 8 bases in between. The CDR3 region has the DNA TGTGCCAGCAGCTTAGAACAGGGTCAAGAGACCCAGTACTTC. Translating gives CASSLEQGQETQYF.

The rearrangement joins TRBV7-2 to TRBJ1-4; D remains ambiguous. The V end was cut by 1 base, the J end by 0 bases, with 12 bases between. Germline values: CDR1 SGHTA, CDR2 FQGNSA. This CDR3 has 17 residues. This CDR3 reads CASSLGLYGATNEKLFF. The DNA for the CDR3 is TGTGCCAGCAGCTTAGGGCTATACGGTGCAACTAATGAAAAACTGTTTTTT. The complete variable domain, with remaining parts taken from reference TRBV7-2 and TRBJ1-4, reads GAGVSQSPSNKVTEKGKDVELRCDPISGHTALYWYRQSLGQGLEFLIYFQGNSAPDKSGLPSDRFSAERTGGSVSTLTIQRTQQEDSAVYLCASSLGLYGATNEKLFFGSGTQLSVL.

The chain links TRBV11-2 to TRBJ2-1, with 7 bases fitting TRBD2. Trimming took 6 bases from V and 6 from J; bases not matched to a gene: 5. Germline V CDR1 and CDR2: SGHAT, FQNNGV. The CDR3 loop spans 13 amino acids. The CDR3 DNA sequence: TGTGCCAGCAGTATTTCTAGCGGCAATGAGCAGTTCTTC. Its translation: CASSISSGNEQFF.

A single count supports this clonotype. The J gene is TRBJ2-6, the V gene TRBV6-5; D is unresolved. Trimming removed 0 bases from V and 2 bases from J, with 8 bases in between. Germline V gives CDR1 MNHEY, CDR2 SVGAGI. The CDR3 runs 16 residues. Here the CDR3 reads CASSYSELTGANVLTF. CDR3 coding DNA: TGTGCCAGCAGTTACTCAGAGCTGACTGGGGCCAACGTCCTGACTTTC.